This entry lists 31 T cell receptor beta chains sequenced from one sample in a study of cytomegalovirus exposure and HLA in healthy donors. Amplification used 60 Vbeta primers and 13 Jbeta primers. Using immunoSEQ multiplex PCR, the repertoire was profiled, and TCRdb retains in-frame clones only, with some absent. The sample comprises approximately 200,000 clones, 84% of which are singletons, and 0.25% to 0.3% rests with the top ten. The material sequenced was PBMCs. The receptors come from a boy younger than 18 in good health and CMV-seronegative.

The chain recombines TRBV6-6 with TRBJ2-1; D unclear. In germline, CDR1 is MNHNY, CDR2 SVGAGI (reference sequence). The CDR3 sequence is 12 residues long. With 2 bases removed from V and 7 bases from J, the gap between germline ends came to 6 bases. The CDR3 DNA reads TGTGCCAGCAGTTACGGGCCTAATGAGCAGTTCTTC. Amino acid sequence: CASSYGPNEQFF.

This rearrangement joins TRBV4-3 to TRBJ2-7; 12 bases are a match to TRBD2. The CDR3 consists of 19 residues. The V and J ends lost 1 base and 2 bases, in that order; junction bases with no gene match: 12. The germline gives CDR1 LGHNA, CDR2 YSLEER. CDR3 sequence reads: CASSQAQRLAGAHAYEQYF. CDR3 sequence (DNA): TGCGCCAGCAGCCAAGCCCAGCGACTAGCGGGGGCTCACGCCTACGAGCAGTACTTC.

This chain connects TRBV6-5 to TRBJ1-5; TRBD1 agrees at 8 bases. V shed 6 bases, J shed 4 bases, and the junction held 8 bases outside the gene matches. The germline gives CDR1 MNHEY, CDR2 SVGAGI. The CDR3 loop spans 15 amino acids. CDR3 coding DNA: TGTGCCAGCAGCCAGACAGGGGCGGGTAATCAGCCCCAGCATTTT. It specifies CASSQTGAGNQPQHF.

This rearrangement joins TRBV7-3 to TRBJ1-1; no reliable D call. V dropped 2 bases and J dropped 5 bases, with 12 bases sitting between them. Germline CDR1 and CDR2: SGHTA and FQGTGA. This CDR3 has 14 residues. The CDR3 DNA follows: TGTGCCAGCAGCTTAGCGGGCATAGGGACTGAAGCTTTCTTT. Its translation: CASSLAGIGTEAFF.

This clone appeared a few times. The chain carries TRBV7-9 and TRBJ1-1, with TRBD1 as a possible D gene (5 bases). Trimming shortened V by 1 base and J by 10 bases, and 13 bases separated the two germline ends. The germline V gene encodes CDR1 SEHNR and CDR2 FQNEAQ (reference sequence). The CDR3 extends over 13 amino acids. For the CDR3, the DNA is TGTGCCAGCAGCTTAGAGGTGGGGCAGGGAGCTTTCTTT. Protein product: CASSLEVGQGAFF.

In DNA, the CDR3 is TGTGCCTGGAGTGTACAGGGGAGGTACGAGCAGTACTTC. It encodes CAWSVQGRYEQYF. The rearrangement links TRBV30 to TRBJ2-7; TRBD1 might be the D (7 bases). Trimming removed 0 bases at V and 4 bases at J, with 10 bases between. CDR1 and CDR2 from the germline V gene are GTSNPN and SVGIG (reference sequence). The CDR3 totals 13 residues.

A note on this clone: A junction boundary mismatches the germline segment, possibly from a read error. The V gene is TRBV7-9, the J gene TRBJ1-4; weak D call: TRBD1 (5 bases). Germline CDR1 is SEHNR and CDR2 is FQNEAQ (reference sequence). The CDR3 has 16 residues. This CDR3 is CSSSRLAGRLNEKLFF. The CDR3 coding sequence is TGTTCCAGCAGCCGACTGGCGGGACGGTTGAATGAAAAACTGTTTTTT.

This clone was seen a few times. A read error may produce the germline difference seen at one junction end. The chain combines TRBV28 with TRBJ2-7; TRBD1 matches 10 bases. Germline V gives CDR1 MDHEN, CDR2 SYDVKM. CDR3 length: 14 residues. The CDR3 DNA is TGTGCCAGCAGGGCAACCGGGACAGGGGAAAGATGCGTCTTC. Its translation: CASRATGTGERCVF.

The CDR3 DNA is TGTGCCAGCAGTCCCACGGGTCTGGGCTACACCTTC. This gives the protein CASSPTGLGYTF. This chain uses TRBV25-1 with TRBJ1-2; D remains ambiguous. From germline, CDR1 is MGHDK and CDR2 SYGVNS. V was shortened by 5 bases and J by 8 bases, with 12 bases between the two germline ends. CDR3 length: 12 amino acids.

The chain joins TRBV7-8 to TRBJ1-1; 7 nucleotides align to TRBD1. The V gene end was trimmed by 4 bases and the J gene end by 1 base; junction bases not matched to a gene: 3. CDR1 and CDR2 (germline): SGHVS, FQNEAQ. The CDR3 contains 14 residues. The DNA for the CDR3 is TGTGCCAGCAGCTGGGGACAGAGGAACACTGAAGCTTTCTTT. Its translation: CASSWGQRNTEAFF. Filled out from reference TRBV7-8 and TRBJ1-1, the complete variable domain reads GAGVSQSPRYKVAKRGQDVALRCDPISGHVSLFWYQQALGQGPEFLTYFQNEAQLDKSGLPSDRFFAERPEGSVSTLKIQRTQQEDSAVYLCASSWGQRNTEAFFGQGTRLTVV.

The chain couples TRBV28 to TRBJ2-7; possibly TRBD1 for D (6 bases). Germline V CDR1 and CDR2: MDHEN, SYDVKM. This CDR3 is 14 amino acids long. The V end was cut by 0 bases, the J end by 3 bases, with 9 bases between. The CDR3 nucleotides are TGTGCCAGCAGTTTATGGGGGGCCAACTACGAGCAGTACTTC. Amino acid sequence: CASSLWGANYEQYF.

This chain uses TRBV30 with TRBJ1-5; 7 bases are a match to TRBD1. The V gene end was trimmed by 0 bases and the J gene end by 2 bases; junction bases not matched to a gene: 4. The germline V gene encodes CDR1 GTSNPN and CDR2 SVGIG (reference sequence). This CDR3 has 15 amino acids. The CDR3 here is CAWSVQTGRNQPQHF. The CDR3 bases are TGTGCCTGGAGTGTACAGACAGGGCGCAATCAGCCCCAGCATTTT.

The V gene is TRBV6-5, the J gene TRBJ2-3; TRBD1 agrees at 9 bases. There are 14 residues in the CDR3. V shed 5 bases and J 4 bases; nucleotides not matched to a gene: 4. Germline V gene sequence: CDR1 MNHEY, CDR2 SVGAGI. The CDR3 sequence is CASSIRQGADTQYF. The CDR3 nucleotides read TGTGCCAGCAGTATACGACAGGGGGCAGATACGCAGTATTTT.

V is TRBV28 and J is TRBJ2-7; TRBD2 matches 7 bases. CDR1 MDHEN and CDR2 SYDVKM come from the germline V gene. The CDR3 extends over 15 amino acids. Losses at the gene ends were 2 bases for V and 6 bases for J; bases not matched to a gene: 10. CDR3 in amino acids: CASSLGGVGKAEQYF. In DNA form, the CDR3 reads TGTGCCAGCAGTTTAGGGGGGGTTGGGAAGGCCGAGCAGTACTTC.

This rearrangement joins TRBV4-2 to TRBJ2-5, with TRBD2 identical over 7 bases. The J call is doubtful: the DNA matches TRBJ2-7 better. From germline, CDR1 is LGHNA and CDR2 YNFKEQ. The CDR3 runs 14 residues. Here the CDR3 reads CASSPRGSTYEQYF. CDR3 DNA: TGTGCCAGCAGCCCCCGCGGGAGTACTTACGAGCAGTACTTC.

The rearrangement uses TRBV7-2 and TRBJ2-3, with D uncertain. The CDR3 sequence is 12 residues long. The V and J ends lost 5 bases and 6 bases respectively, with 9 bases between them. Germline V lookup: CDR1 SGHTA, CDR2 FQGNSA. CDR3 nucleotides: TGTGCCAGCAGCCCAGATGTGGATACGCAGTATTTT. Protein sequence: CASSPDVDTQYF. Filled out from reference TRBV7-2 and TRBJ2-3, the complete variable domain reads GAGVSQSPSNKVTEKGKDVELRCDPISGHTALYWYRQSLGQGLEFLIYFQGNSAPDKSGLPSDRFSAERTGGSVSTLTIQRTQQEDSAVYLCASSPDVDTQYFGPGTRLTVL.

The chain links TRBV27 to TRBJ2-7, with D unclear. There are 15 residues in the CDR3. V was shortened by 0 bases and J by 2 bases, with 11 bases between the two germline ends. CDR1 and CDR2 from the germline V gene are MNHEY and SMNVEV (reference sequence). The CDR3 here is CASSLSSSPAYEQYF. The CDR3 coding sequence is TGTGCCAGCAGTTTATCGTCGTCTCCAGCCTACGAGCAGTACTTC.

This chain uses TRBV6-6 with TRBJ1-2; D not resolved. The CDR3 contains 15 residues. V gave up 4 bases and J gave up 5 bases, with 17 bases separating them. Germline V CDR1 and CDR2: MNHNY, SVGAGI (reference sequence). This CDR3 is CASSLEPEHLYGYTF. The CDR3 nucleotides read TGTGCCAGCAGTTTAGAGCCGGAGCACCTTTATGGCTACACCTTC.

The rearrangement joins TRBV9 to TRBJ2-7, with TRBD1 matching over 7 bases. The CDR3 covers 16 residues. The V gene end was trimmed by 3 bases and the J gene end by 3 bases; junction bases not matched to a gene: 12. Looked up from germline, CDR1 is SGDLS and CDR2 is YYNGEE. Here the CDR3 reads CASSANRQGSIYEQYF. Here the CDR3 DNA reads TGTGCCAGCAGCGCCAACCGACAGGGCTCCATCTACGAGCAGTACTTC. Full variable domain (outside the CDR3, taken from reference TRBV9 and TRBJ2-7): DSGVTQTPKHLITATGQRVTLRCSPRSGDLSVYWYQQSLDQGLQFLIQYYNGEERAKGNILERFSAQQFPDLHSELNLSSLELGDSALYFCASSANRQGSIYEQYFGPGTRLTVT.

The chain uses TRBV4-1 and TRBJ1-2, with D perhaps matching TRBD1 (6 bases). CDR3 size: 13 residues. V lost 1 base and J lost 8, with 11 bases in between. Germline CDR1 and CDR2: MGHRA and YSYEKL. Written as DNA, the CDR3 is TGCGCCAGCAGCCAAGGGGGGGGGCGAGGCTACACCTTC. It specifies CASSQGGGRGYTF.

This sequence joins TRBV5-5 and TRBJ2-7; 10 positions match TRBD1. This CDR3 comprises 14 residues. CDR1 SGHKS and CDR2 YYEKEE come from the germline V gene (reference sequence). Germline trimming cut 1 base from V and 7 bases from J; bases unmatched to any gene: 5. The CDR3 loop is CASSLRGQGWEQYF. CDR3 in DNA: TGTGCCAGCAGCTTGAGGGGACAGGGGTGGGAGCAGTACTTC.

Of note for this clone: The junction differs from germline at one of its ends, possibly a read error. The rearrangement joins TRBV7-9 to TRBJ2-7, with D possibly TRBD1 on 6 matching bases. The germline V gene has CDR1 SEHNR and CDR2 FQNEAQ (reference sequence). CDR3 length: 16 residues. CDR3 amino acids: CSSSPRDHRASYEQYF. CDR3 coding DNA: TGTTCCAGCAGCCCCAGAGACCACAGGGCCAGCTACGAGCAGTACTTC.

The V and J genes are TRBV9 and TRBJ2-3; 7 positions agree with TRBD2. This CDR3 region has 16 residues. V shed 2 bases and J 4 bases; nucleotides not matched to a gene: 10. Looked up from germline, CDR1 is SGDLS and CDR2 is YYNGEE. The CDR3 protein is CASSVASAGESDTQYF. The CDR3 DNA sequence: TGTGCCAGCAGCGTGGCGTCGGCGGGAGAATCAGATACGCAGTATTTT.

J is TRBJ2-2 and V is TRBV9; possibly TRBD1 for D (5 bases). The ends were cut back, 0 bases at V and 5 bases at J, with 14 bases in the middle. From germline, CDR1 is SGDLS and CDR2 YYNGEE. This CDR3 has 16 residues. CDR3 sequence (DNA): TGTGCCAGCAGCGTAGCTGGGCAGGGTGTAACCGGGGAGCTGTTTTTT. Protein product: CASSVAGQGVTGELFF.

The V gene is TRBV6-6, the J gene TRBJ1-3, with 8 bases matching TRBD1. The CDR3 runs 16 residues. With 5 bases clipped from V and 6 bases from J, the junction kept 12 bases outside the gene matches. The germline V gene has CDR1 MNHNY and CDR2 SVGAGI (reference sequence). For the CDR3, the DNA is TGTGCCAGCAGTGGAAGCCAGGGGGCAATACCAAACACCATATATTTT. This sequence encodes CASSGSQGAIPNTIYF.

The chain couples TRBV30 to TRBJ1-6; tentative D call: TRBD1 (5 bases). The ends were cut back, 5 bases at V and 1 base at J, with 12 bases in the middle. The CDR3 runs to 15 residues. Germline V gene sequence: CDR1 GTSNPN, CDR2 SVGIG (reference sequence). CDR3 DNA: TGTGCCTGGGGTCAGGGTTTATCCTATAATTCACCCCTCCACTTT. This sequence encodes CAWGQGLSYNSPLHF. Together with reference TRBV30 and TRBJ1-6, the CDR3 gives the full variable domain: SQTIHQWPATLVQPVGSPLSLECTVEGTSNPNLYWYRQAAGRGLQLLFYSVGIGQISSEVPQNLSASRPQDRQFILSSKKLLLSDSGFYLCAWGQGLSYNSPLHFGNGTRLTVT.

The chain joins TRBV5-4 to TRBJ2-1, with 8 nucleotides matching TRBD2. Germline values: CDR1 SGHNT, CDR2 YYREEE (reference sequence). The CDR3 has 17 residues. Unmatched junction bases numbered 9, after V lost 4 bases and J lost 0 bases. Written as DNA, the CDR3 is TGTGCCAGCAGCCCCGGGGTAGCGGGGAGCTCCTACAATGAGCAGTTCTTC. It is translated as CASSPGVAGSSYNEQFF.

The genes are TRBV9 and TRBJ2-1; 8 bases align to TRBD2. Germline V gene lookup returns CDR1 SGDLS and CDR2 YYNGEE. The CDR3 runs 16 residues. V shed 2 bases, J shed 4 bases, and the junction held 8 bases outside the gene matches. In DNA, the CDR3 is TGTGCCAGCAGCGTCGAGGGCGGGGGGTCATACAATGAGCAGTTCTTC. This encodes CASSVEGGGSYNEQFF.

The chain combines TRBV7-9 with TRBJ1-1, with TRBD1 matching over 7 bases. J was trimmed by 1 base and V by 5 bases; bases with no gene match: 7. Germline V CDR1 and CDR2: SEHNR, FQNEAQ (reference sequence). This CDR3 region has 15 residues. Written as DNA, the CDR3 is TGTGCCAGCAGCGCAACAGGGGAACCGAACACTGAAGCTTTCTTT. Residues: CASSATGEPNTEAFF.

The chain is built from TRBV10-3 and TRBJ2-1; 8 bases line up with TRBD2. V shed 7 bases and J 0 bases; nucleotides not matched to a gene: 5. The germline V gene encodes CDR1 ENHRY and CDR2 SYGVKD. CDR3 length: 15 amino acids. CDR3: CAITGLAGSYNEQFF. CDR3 sequence (DNA): TGTGCCATCACAGGTCTAGCGGGCTCCTACAATGAGCAGTTCTTC.

V is TRBV6-1 and J is TRBJ2-3, with D perhaps matching TRBD2 (5 bases). The germline gives CDR1 MNHNS, CDR2 SASEGT. Trimming removed 5 bases at V and 2 bases at J, with 11 bases between. The CDR3 extends over 14 amino acids. The CDR3 DNA is TGTGCCAGCAGTCCCCTCGGGGTCACAGATACGCAGTATTTT. This codes for CASSPLGVTDTQYF.